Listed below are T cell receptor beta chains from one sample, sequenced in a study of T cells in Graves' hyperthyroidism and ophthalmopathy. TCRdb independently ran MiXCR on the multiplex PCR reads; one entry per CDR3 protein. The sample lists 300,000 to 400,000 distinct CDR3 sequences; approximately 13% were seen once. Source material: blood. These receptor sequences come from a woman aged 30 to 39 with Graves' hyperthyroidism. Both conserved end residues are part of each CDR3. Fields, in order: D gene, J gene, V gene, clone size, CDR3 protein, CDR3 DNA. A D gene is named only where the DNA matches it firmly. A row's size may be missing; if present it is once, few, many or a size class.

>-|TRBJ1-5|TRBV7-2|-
CASSLVPTGQPQHF
TGTGCCAGCAGCTTAGTACCTACCGGGCAGCCCCAGCATTTT
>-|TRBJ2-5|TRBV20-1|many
CSARYPGGSTQYF
TGCAGTGCTAGATACCCCGGTGGGTCGACCCAGTACTTC
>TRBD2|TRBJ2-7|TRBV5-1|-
CASSLGWREGLEQYF
TGCGCCAGCAGCTTGGGTTGGCGGGAGGGCCTCGAGCAGTACTTC
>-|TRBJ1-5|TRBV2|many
CASSVGRFNQPQHF
TGTGCCAGCAGTGTTGGCAGATTCAATCAGCCCCAGCATTTT
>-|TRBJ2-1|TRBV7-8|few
CASSLVISSSYNEQFF
TGTGCCAGCAGCTTAGTGATTTCCAGCTCCTACAATGAGCAGTTCTTC
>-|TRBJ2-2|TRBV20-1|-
CSATEGSQTGELFF
TGCAGTGCTACCGAGGGGTCTCAAACCGGGGAGCTGTTTTTT
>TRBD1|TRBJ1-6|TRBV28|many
CASDYRGRWALSVIPLHF
TGTGCCAGCGACTACAGGGGACGGTGGGCCCTCTCAGTTATACCCCTCCACTTT
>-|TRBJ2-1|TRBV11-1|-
CASRPGDPAIWGTYNNEQFF
TGTGCCAGCAGGCCCGGGGACCCGGCTATCTGGGGGACATATAACAATGAGCAGTTCTTC
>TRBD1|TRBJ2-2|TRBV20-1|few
CSATRTGNTGELFF
TGCAGTGCCACCCGGACAGGGAACACCGGGGAGCTGTTTTTT
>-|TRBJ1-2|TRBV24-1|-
CATSDRGSHYGYTF
TGTGCCACCAGTGATAGGGGCAGCCACTATGGCTACACCTTC
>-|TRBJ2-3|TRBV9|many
CASKGQTSTDTQYF
TGTGCCAGCAAGGGACAAACAAGCACAGATACGCAGTATTTT
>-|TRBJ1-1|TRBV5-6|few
CASSSPLSGGHDEAFF
TGTGCCAGCAGCTCCCCCCTATCGGGGGGTCACGATGAAGCTTTCTTT
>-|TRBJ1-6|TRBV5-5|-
CASSSLTPTSLHF
TGTGCCAGCAGCTCACTGACCCCAACTTCCCTCCACTTT
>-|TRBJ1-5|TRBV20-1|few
CSTIRDPGQPQHF
TGCAGTACTATACGGGACCCCGGTCAGCCCCAGCATTTT
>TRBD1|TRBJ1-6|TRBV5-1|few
CASSRRDRGKNSPLHF
TGCGCCAGCAGCCGCCGCGACAGGGGGAAGAATTCACCCCTCCACTTT
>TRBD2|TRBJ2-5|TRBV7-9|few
CASSHLPGLGQETQYF
TGTGCCAGCAGTCACCTCCCGGGACTAGGTCAAGAGACCCAGTACTTC
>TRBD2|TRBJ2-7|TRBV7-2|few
CASSQNGLAGGTLLEQYF
TGTGCCAGCAGCCAAAATGGACTAGCGGGAGGAACCCTCCTTGAGCAGTACTTC
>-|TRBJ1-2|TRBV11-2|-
CASSPDVRFEGNNLGYTF
TGTGCCAGCAGCCCGGATGTCAGGTTTGAGGGAAATAATCTCGGCTACACCTTC
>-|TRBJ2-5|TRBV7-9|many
CASSVPAGPTQYF
TGTGCCAGCAGCGTCCCGGCCGGTCCGACCCAGTACTTC
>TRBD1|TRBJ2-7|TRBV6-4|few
CASSDLRQGSYEQYF
TGTGCCAGCAGTGACCTCCGACAGGGAAGTTACGAGCAGTACTTC
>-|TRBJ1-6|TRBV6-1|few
CASGMDGGNSPLHF
TGTGCCAGCGGAATGGACGGGGGGAATTCACCCCTCCACTTT
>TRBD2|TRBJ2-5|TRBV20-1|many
CSAGLAGGPGETQYF
TGCAGTGCCGGACTAGCGGGAGGGCCTGGGGAGACCCAGTACTTC
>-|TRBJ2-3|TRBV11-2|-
CASSLDTGMNTDTQYF
TGTGCCAGCAGCTTAGATACGGGAATGAACACAGATACGCAGTATTTT
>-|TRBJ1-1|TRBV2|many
CATEDPMNTEAFF
TGTGCCACCGAGGACCCAATGAACACTGAAGCTTTCTTT